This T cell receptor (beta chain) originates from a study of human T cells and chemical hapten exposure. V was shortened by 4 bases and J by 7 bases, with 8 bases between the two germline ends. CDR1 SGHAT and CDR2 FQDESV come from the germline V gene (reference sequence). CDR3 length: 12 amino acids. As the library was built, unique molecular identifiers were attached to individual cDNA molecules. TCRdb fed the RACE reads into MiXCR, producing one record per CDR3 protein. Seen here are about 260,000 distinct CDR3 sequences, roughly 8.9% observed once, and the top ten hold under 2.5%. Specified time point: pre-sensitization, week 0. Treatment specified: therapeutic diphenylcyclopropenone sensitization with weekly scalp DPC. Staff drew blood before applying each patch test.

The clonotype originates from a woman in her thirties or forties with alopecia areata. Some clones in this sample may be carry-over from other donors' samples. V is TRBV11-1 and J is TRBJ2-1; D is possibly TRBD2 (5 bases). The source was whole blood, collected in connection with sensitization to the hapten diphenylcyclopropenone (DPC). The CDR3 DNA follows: TGTGCCAGCAGCTCGAGCGGTAATGAGCAGTTCTTC. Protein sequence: CASSSSGNEQFF.